This paragraph reports one T cell receptor (beta chain). This specimen comes from a study of blood T cell repertoires in COVID-19. At the level of the study: Samples of COVID-19 (acute and convalescent) were obtained from the United States, Italy and Spain. Sources were T cells, B-cell-depleted T cells, or PBMCs; the material itself was cDNA or gDNA.

Under the authors' procedure: Amplified reference gene primers provided the basis for estimating nucleated cell counts. Assay used: immunoSEQ multiplex PCR; TCRdb lists only in-frame clones, some missing. For V, J and clone size, that table is used; D and trimming come from the DNA. The sample shows roughly 77,000 clones, around three quarters of them seen only once. Specimen: peripheral blood. The clonotype comes from a woman in her 70s with acute or convalescent COVID-19.

Here the CDR3 DNA reads TGTGCCAGCAGCCAGGTAACGTCGGGCTATGGCTACACCTTC. Translating gives CASSQVTSGYGYTF. V and J are TRBV4-2 and TRBJ1-2; D is unresolved. The germline V gene encodes CDR1 LGHNA and CDR2 YNFKEQ. The V end was cut by 3 bases, the J end by 4 bases, with 12 bases between. The CDR3 sequence is 14 residues long.